Listed below are T cell receptor beta chains from one sample, sequenced in a study of blood T cell repertoires in COVID-19. Here immunoSEQ multiplex PCR was the method, and the copy in TCRdb shows in-frame clones only, minus some. The table lists approximately 50,000 clones, around four fifths of them singletons. Material: PBMCs or T cells enriched from blood (not recorded which). Source of these receptors: a woman aged 45 to 65 with acute COVID-19. CDR3s include the opening cysteine and the closing phenylalanine or tryptophan. D genes are given only for firm matches. Size is omitted from some rows. Given values are once, few, many or a class for expanded clones.

NA	TRBV11-3	TRBJ2-3	NA	TGTGCCAGCAGCGCGGGACAGACTACAGATACGCAGTATTTT	CASSAGQTTDTQYF
NA	TRBV6-2/TRBV6-3	TRBJ1-4	NA	TGTGCCAGCAGTTACGAGTCTAATGAAAAACTGTTTTTT	CASSYESNEKLFF
NA	TRBV13	TRBJ2-4	TRBD1	TGTGCCAGCAGGAAAGACGGGACAGGGGACAACATTCAGTACTTC	CASRKDGTGDNIQYF
NA	TRBV11-1	TRBJ2-7	TRBD1	TGTGCCAGCAGCCCCGGGACAGTCTCTCGCCACGAGCAGTACTTC	CASSPGTVSRHEQYF
NA	TRBV11-3	TRBJ1-6	NA	TGTGCCAGCACGTCCCGGGGACAAGATAATTCACCCCTCCACTTT	CASTSRGQDNSPLHF
NA	TRBV7-2	TRBJ2-7	NA	TGTGCCAGCAGCTTAGCGCTTGTAGCAGGGGAGCAGTACTTC	CASSLALVAGEQYF
NA	TRBV5-4	TRBJ1-1	NA	TGTGCCAGCAGCCTCGACAACTTGGTGGCCACTGAAGCTTTCTTT	CASSLDNLVATEAFF
NA	TRBV9	TRBJ2-7	NA	TGTGCCAGCAGCGCCTGGCCAGACTACGAGCAGTACTTC	CASSAWPDYEQYF
NA	TRBV13	TRBJ1-1	NA	TGTGCCAGCAGCTCCGTAACCAGGGTATTCACTGAAGCTTTCTTT	CASSSVTRVFTEAFF
once	TRBV19	TRBJ1-2	TRBD1	TGTGCCAGTAGTATGGCCAGGGGGCCCTTCTACTATGGCTACACCTTC	CASSMARGPFYYGYTF
NA	TRBV3-1/TRBV3-2	TRBJ2-1	TRBD2	TGTGCCAGCAGCCAAGGACTAGCGGGGGAGCAGTTCTTC	CASSQGLAGEQFF
NA	TRBV29-1	TRBJ1-2	TRBD1	TGCAGCGTTGAAGAGGCCAGACAGGGGACCTGGTATGGCTACACCTTC	CSVEEARQGTWYGYTF
NA	TRBV28	TRBJ1-1	NA	TGTGCCAGCAGTTTTGGCCCAGCCCGGGGTTTACTTGAAGCTTTCTTT	CASSFGPARGLLEAFF
NA	TRBV5-1	TRBJ1-6	TRBD1	TGCGCCAGCAGCACACGGACAGGCCCCTTAGGATCACCCCTCCACTTT	CASSTRTGPLGSPLHF
NA	TRBV30	TRBJ2-7	TRBD1	TGTGCCTGGAGGGGACAGGGCCACTCCTACGAGCAGTACTTC	CAWRGQGHSYEQYF
NA	TRBV5-1	TRBJ2-7	NA	TGCGCCAGCAGCGCCGTTAGCAACCGGCCCTACGAGCAGTACTTC	CASSAVSNRPYEQYF
NA	TRBV6-1	TRBJ1-5	NA	TGTGCCAGCAGTGAGGAAACAGGGCCGGATCAGCCCCAGCATTTT	CASSEETGPDQPQHF
NA	TRBV4-1	TRBJ1-2	TRBD1	TGCGCCAGCAGCCAAGGCTTTGGACAGGGTGGCTATTGGGGCTACACCTTC	CASSQGFGQGGYWGYTF
NA	TRBV2	TRBJ1-4	NA	TGTGCCAGCAGTGCGGGACTTTCTGCGGGTGTAAAACTGTTTTTT	CASSAGLSAGVKLFF
NA	TRBV10-3	TRBJ2-7	NA	TGTGCCATCAGACCCGACGTATACCCGGGATACGAGCAGTACTTC	CAIRPDVYPGYEQYF
NA	TRBV4-2	TRBJ2-2	NA	TGTGCCAGCAGCCAAGATAGGCCAGCGGGCCTGAACACCGGGGAGCTGTTTTTT	CASSQDRPAGLNTGELFF
once	TRBV5-1	TRBJ2-6	NA	TGCGCCAGCCGAAATGGACACTCTGGGGCCAACGTCCTGACTTTC	CASRNGHSGANVLTF
NA	TRBV7-8	TRBJ1-2	NA	TGTGCCAGCAGCTTCAACAGGGCCCACACCTATGGCTACACCTTC	CASSFNRAHTYGYTF
NA	TRBV3-1/TRBV3-2	TRBJ1-3	NA	TGTGCCAGCAGCCAGGGAGAGTCTGGAAACACCATATATTTT	CASSQGESGNTIYF
NA	TRBV27	TRBJ1-2	TRBD1	TGTGCCAGCAGTTGGACAGGGGGATCGCTCCTCCCCCGGGGTGGCTACACCTTC	CASSWTGGSLLPRGGYTF
NA	TRBV11-3	TRBJ2-7	NA	TGTGCCAGCAGCCTGCATACCCTAGACAGTTCCGAGCAGTACTTC	CASSLHTLDSSEQYF
NA	TRBV7-9	TRBJ2-4	NA	TGTGCCAGCAGCTCGGGATCGGGAAACATTCAGTACTTC	CASSSGSGNIQYF
NA	TRBV30	TRBJ1-2	NA	TGTGCCTGGACTGGGGGGATCTATGGCTACACCTTC	CAWTGGIYGYTF
once	TRBV6-2/TRBV6-3	TRBJ2-5	TRBD2	TGTGCCAGCAGTACCCGGACTAGCGGGGGGGCGGGAGAGACCCAGTACTTC	CASSTRTSGGAGETQYF
NA	TRBV7-7	TRBJ2-1	TRBD1	TGTGCTAGCTCCGCGGGACAGGGGGCAAATGAGCAGTTCTTC	CASSAGQGANEQFF
NA	TRBV28	TRBJ2-2	NA	TGTGCCAGCAGTTCCAGGGTTTTCCGGGAGCTGTTTTTT	CASSSRVFRELFF
NA	TRBV5-5	TRBJ2-7	TRBD1	TGTGCCAGCAGCAGGGACAGGGAATACGAGCAGTACTTC	CASSRDREYEQYF
NA	TRBV21-1	TRBJ2-1	NA	TGTGCCAGCAGCAAAGATAGTGGTAGCGGGTATACGAGCTCCTACAATGAGCAGTTCTTC	CASSKDSGSGYTSSYNEQFF